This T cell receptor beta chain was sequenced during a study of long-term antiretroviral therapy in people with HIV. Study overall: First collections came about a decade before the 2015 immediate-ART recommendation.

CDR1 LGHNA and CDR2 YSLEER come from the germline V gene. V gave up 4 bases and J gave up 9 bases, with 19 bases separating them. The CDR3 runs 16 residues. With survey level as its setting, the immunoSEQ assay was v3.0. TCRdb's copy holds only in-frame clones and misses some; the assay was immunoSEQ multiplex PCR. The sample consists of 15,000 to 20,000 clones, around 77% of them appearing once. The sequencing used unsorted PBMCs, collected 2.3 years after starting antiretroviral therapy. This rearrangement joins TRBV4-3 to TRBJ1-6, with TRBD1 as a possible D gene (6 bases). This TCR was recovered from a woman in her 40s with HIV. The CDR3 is CASSLRVGGRGSPLHF. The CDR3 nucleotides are TGCGCCAGCAGCCTCCGCGTGGGGGGCAGGGGTTCACCCCTCCACTTT.